This T cell receptor beta chain was captured in a study of blood T cell repertoires in COVID-19. Study information: COVID-19 samples, acute and convalescent, were from the United States, Italy and Spain. Sample material is recorded as cDNA or gDNA derived from T cells, B-cell-depleted T cells, or PBMCs.

Per the original data handling: Amplified reference gene primers provided the basis for estimating nucleated cell counts. The table came from immunoSEQ multiplex PCR; TCRdb's copy has only in-frame clones and leaves some out. V and J calls plus clone size are reproduced from that table; the DNA served to infer D and trimming. The profile shows 310,000 or so clones, roughly 86% of them singletons. Germline-derived CDR1 and CDR2 are SGHTA and FQGTGA. This CDR3 is 15 amino acids long. Trimming at V came to 5 bases and at J to 3 bases, leaving 6 bases not matched to a gene. The sequencing input was peripheral blood. This receptor was obtained from a woman aged 45-60 years with acute or convalescent COVID-19. This chain links TRBV7-3 with TRBJ1-4, with 7 bases lining up with TRBD1. CDR3 protein: CASSPGGLANEKLFF. Written as DNA, the CDR3 is TGTGCCAGCAGCCCAGGGGGGTTGGCTAATGAAAAACTGTTTTTT.